The clone carrying this TCR beta chain was counted only a few times. Antigen: not known. The length of the CDR3 is 14 residues. V lost 4 bases, J lost 2 bases, and 13 bases lay in between. Germline V CDR1 and CDR2: SGHRS, YFSETQ. This sample was taken from a study of identical twins. Study-wide results and caveats: Conclusions came from cross-sectional statistical analysis, not from following the same donors. Alpha sequences out of frame and shared by twins had excess low generation probability.

TCRdb called the 5' RACE reads again in MiXCR, with one record for every CDR3 protein. Of about 240,000 distinct CDR3 sequences listed, about 10% were seen once; the top ten hold 9% to 10%. This receptor was obtained from a man aged 45-60 years in good health. The sequencing input was memory T cells sorted from blood. The rearrangement joins TRBV5-1 to TRBJ2-7; no definite D call. CDR3 protein: CASSDPSSTYEQYF. In DNA form, the CDR3 reads TGCGCCAGCAGCGATCCCAGTTCCACCTACGAGCAGTACTTC.